The present entry profiles one T cell receptor (beta chain) with its context. Only in-frame clones appear in the TCRdb table, and some are missing; sequencing was by immunoSEQ multiplex PCR. The sample shows 400,000 to 500,000 clones, 70% to 90% of them seen only once. Recruits, aged roughly 18 to 95 years, lived in about two dozen US areas. Clinical history reported by participants formed the basis on which cohorts were assigned. The CDR3 runs 13 residues. The V gene's germline CDR1 is MDHEN and CDR2 SYDVKM. Trimming shortened V by 9 bases and J by 0 bases, and 12 bases separated the two germline ends. These data originate in a study of blood T cell repertoires in COVID-19.

The sequenced sample was PBMCs or T cells enriched from blood (not recorded which). This sequence originates from a woman aged 18-29 years who had been exposed to COVID-19. The genes are TRBV28 and TRBJ2-7; D perhaps matches TRBD1 (5 bases). CDR3 bases: TGTGCCAGTCTGGACACCGTCTCCTACGAGCAGTACTTC. Protein product: CASLDTVSYEQYF.